These 20 T cell receptor beta chains came from one sample sequenced in a study of shared clonotypes between healthy human individuals (TCRdb year 2020). Libraries were constructed by the immunoSEQ multiplex PCR assay. In TCRdb, the immuneACCESS table is reduced to in-frame sequences with V and J assigned. These tables do not hold every clone; where another copy was compared, an unresolved V gene accounts for under half, and the others remain unexplained. The sample table holds approximately 2.4 million clones, of which nearly 97% were seen once. The leading ten clones occupy roughly 0.13% of the sample. Material for sequencing was naive CD4+ T cells sorted from blood. The sample's cell subset or site, from its label and the paper: CD45RA+ positively selected. The source is a man aged 18 to 35 in good health.

This sequence joins TRBV5-1 and TRBJ1-4, with 7 bases fitting TRBD1. V lost 0 bases and J lost 7; bases outside the gene matches: 12. The germline CDR1 and CDR2 sequences are SGHRS and YFSETQ. The CDR3 is 17 residues long. The CDR3 coding sequence is TGCGCCAGCAGCTTGGTCGCCAGGACCTGGGACAGTGAAAAACTGTTTTTT. Translating it yields CASSLVARTWDSEKLFF.

As to this clone: A read error is likely, as this CDR3 ends without the conserved phenylalanine or tryptophan. Because the CDR3's place on the DNA is in doubt, the DNA is left out and the CDR3 is given as listed by TCRdb. CDR3 sequence reads: CASSYSGGQGLTSLTDE. The chain recombines TRBV7-9 with TRBJ2-3; whether TRBD1, the table's D call, matches the DNA was not checked. Germline V CDR1 and CDR2: SEHNR, FQNEAQ (reference sequence). The length of the CDR3 is 17 amino acids, counting both ends.

This sequence joins TRBV5-1 and TRBJ2-2, with D perhaps TRBD1 (6 bases). V was pared by 1 base and J by 4 bases, with 11 bases between. The germline V gene has CDR1 SGHRS and CDR2 YFSETQ. The CDR3 has 15 residues. The DNA for the CDR3 is TGCGCCAGCAGCTTGACAGGGTTGGCCACCGGGGAGCTGTTTTTT. Protein sequence: CASSLTGLATGELFF.

This clone is a singleton in its sample. The chain recombines TRBV30 with TRBJ2-7; D unresolved. The length of the CDR3 is 13 residues. Germline CDR1 GTSNPN, CDR2 SVGIG (reference sequence). Trimming took off 0 bases at V and 2 bases at J, with 8 bases between the two ends. CDR3 DNA sequence: TGTGCCTGGAGTGTAGAACTAACCTACGAGCAGTACTTC. Residues: CAWSVELTYEQYF.

This chain links TRBV19 with TRBJ1-6; possibly TRBD1 for D (6 bases). Per the germline V gene, CDR1 is LNHDA and CDR2 is SQIVND (reference sequence). Between the trimmed V and J ends, which lost 4 bases and 4 bases, there was a span of 11 bases. The CDR3 consists of 15 residues. The DNA of the CDR3 is TGTGCCAGTAGTACGGACAGCGTATATAATTCACCCCTCCACTTT. This codes for CASSTDSVYNSPLHF.

In regard to this clone: At the DNA level, this CDR3 is encoded by other sequences in the same sample as well. V gene TRBV15 combines with J gene TRBJ2-7; TRBD1 is a possible D gene (6 bases). Germline V gives CDR1 LNHNV, CDR2 YYDKDF (reference sequence). The CDR3 has 14 residues. V was pared by 4 bases and J by 2 bases, with 12 bases between. The CDR3 here is CATSTEQGPYEQYF. In DNA form, the CDR3 reads TGTGCCACCAGCACGGAACAGGGTCCCTACGAGCAGTACTTC.

About this clone itself: Its ends do not fully match the called genes, so a read error is possible. The V gene is TRBV29-1, the J gene TRBJ2-7, with D uncertain. Germline V gene lookup returns CDR1 SQVTM and CDR2 ANQGSEA. This CDR3 comprises 8 residues. The CDR3, as DNA: TGCAGCGATGATTGGCTGGACTTC. Translating gives CSDDWLDF.

The chain has TRBV6-5 and TRBJ2-2, with D unresolved. Trimming removed 6 bases at V and 0 bases at J, with 8 bases between. The germline CDR1 and CDR2 sequences are MNHEY and SVGAGI. This CDR3 is 14 amino acids long. The CDR3 reads CASRVEANTGELFF. As DNA, the CDR3 is TGTGCCAGCAGGGTAGAGGCGAACACCGGGGAGCTGTTTTTT.

This chain joins TRBV9 and TRBJ2-1, with D tentatively TRBD2 (6 bases). This CDR3 is built from 15 residues. Germline CDR1 and CDR2: SGDLS and YYNGEE. Deletions cut 2 bases from V and 6 bases from J, with 15 bases between. Here the CDR3 reads CASSVGLLGPNEQFF. For the CDR3, the DNA is TGTGCCAGCAGCGTGGGACTGTTGGGCCCCAATGAGCAGTTCTTC.

The chain is built from TRBV28 and TRBJ2-1; TRBD2 matches at 12 bases. Germline CDR1 MDHEN, CDR2 SYDVKM. CDR3 length equals 16 residues. V gave up 4 bases and J gave up 5 bases; unmatched junction bases: 6. The DNA for the CDR3 is TGTGCCAGCAGTTCCGTGACTAGCGGGGGACACAATGAGCAGTTCTTC. Translation gives CASSSVTSGGHNEQFF.

The genes are TRBV13 and TRBJ1-3, with a weak D call TRBD1 (6 bases). This CDR3 is 16 amino acids long. Trimming took off 3 bases at V and 3 bases at J, with 15 bases between the two ends. Germline lookup yields CDR1 PRHDT and CDR2 FYEKMQ (reference sequence). CDR3 loop: CASSFSRGGGGNTIYF. Written as DNA, the CDR3 is TGTGCCAGCAGCTTCTCACGAGGGGGAGGTGGAAACACCATATATTTT. The complete variable domain, with remaining parts taken from reference TRBV13 and TRBJ1-3, reads AAGVIQSPRHLIKEKRETATLKCYPIPRHDTVYWYQQGPGQDPQFLISFYEKMQSDKGSIPDRFSAQQFSDYHSELNMSSLELGDSALYFCASSFSRGGGGNTIYFGEGSWLTVV.

The count of this clone is one. The chain is built from TRBV28 and TRBJ1-5; possibly TRBD1 for D (5 bases). This CDR3 comprises 16 residues. V was shortened by 2 bases and J by 2 bases, with 13 bases between the two germline ends. The germline CDR1 and CDR2 sequences are MDHEN and SYDVKM. The CDR3, as DNA: TGTGCCAGCAGTTTAGCAGGGTCGGTTGGCAATCAGCCCCAGCATTTT. As protein: CASSLAGSVGNQPQHF.

The table lists this clone with a count of one. The chain is built from TRBV5-1 and TRBJ2-7, with 7 bases identical to TRBD2. Germline loops: CDR1 SGHRS, CDR2 YFSETQ. V lost 4 bases, J lost 7 bases, and 17 bases stayed unmatched. The CDR3 has 16 amino acids. The CDR3 is CASSPTGIAGGKEQYF. CDR3 coding DNA: TGCGCCAGCAGCCCTACCGGTATAGCGGGTGGGAAGGAGCAGTACTTC.

The chain joins TRBV4-3 to TRBJ1-5, with 7 bases matching TRBD1. CDR1 and CDR2 from the germline V gene are LGHNA and YSLEER. V gave up 1 base and J gave up 4 bases; unmatched junction bases: 4. The CDR3 loop spans 15 amino acids. The CDR3 nucleotides are TGCGCCAGCAGCCAAGCACAGGGGAAGAATCAGCCCCAGCATTTT. Its translation is CASSQAQGKNQPQHF.

The rearrangement uses TRBV6-5 and TRBJ1-2; 7 bases line up with TRBD1. Germline V CDR1 and CDR2: MNHEY, SVGAGI. This CDR3 region has 13 residues. V shed 2 bases and J 9 bases; nucleotides not matched to a gene: 6. CDR3 loop: CASSYEDRESYTF. The DNA for the CDR3 is TGTGCCAGCAGTTACGAAGACAGGGAAAGCTACACCTTC.

In regard to this clone: Within the sample, other DNA sequences also encode this same CDR3. The chain is built from TRBV6-6 and TRBJ1-1, with D perhaps TRBD1 (6 bases). Deletions cut 2 bases from V and 2 bases from J, with 9 bases between. Germline lookup yields CDR1 MNHNY and CDR2 SVGAGI (reference sequence). This CDR3 is 14 amino acids long. The CDR3 protein is CASSYLGGNTEAFF. The CDR3 coding sequence is TGTGCCAGCAGTTACCTAGGGGGAAACACTGAAGCTTTCTTT.

The rearrangement uses TRBV6-1 and TRBJ2-1; D not resolved. In germline, CDR1 is MNHNS, CDR2 SASEGT. CDR3 length: 15 amino acids. V was pared by 0 bases and J by 1 base, with 7 bases between. For the CDR3, the DNA is TGTGCCAGCAGTGAAGCGGTAATTTCCTACAATGAGCAGTTCTTC. It codes for CASSEAVISYNEQFF.

The gene calls are TRBV11-2 and TRBJ2-2; possible D gene TRBD2, 6 bases. The germline V gene has CDR1 SGHAT and CDR2 FQNNGV. The CDR3 sequence is 17 residues long. V lost 0 bases and J 6 bases, leaving 17 bases between the germline ends. The chain's CDR3 is CASSLEGRERFPGELFF. CDR3 in DNA: TGTGCCAGCAGCTTAGAAGGACGGGAGCGCTTCCCCGGGGAGCTGTTTTTT.

The rearrangement joins TRBV11-2 to TRBJ2-1; D possibly matches TRBD1 or TRBD2 (7 bases each). CDR3 length equals 14 residues. Trimming took off 5 bases at V and 1 base at J, with 9 bases between the two ends. Germline CDR1 and CDR2: SGHAT and FQNNGV. CDR3 sequence reads: CASSQGGSYNEQFF. The CDR3 nucleotides read TGTGCCAGCAGCCAGGGGGGGTCCTACAATGAGCAGTTCTTC.

The gene calls are TRBV6-1 and TRBJ2-2; D unclear. This CDR3 spans 13 amino acids. V gave up 0 bases and J gave up 6 bases, with 5 bases separating them. The V gene's germline CDR1 is MNHNS and CDR2 SASEGT. CDR3 in DNA: TGTGCCAGCAGTGAAGCTAAACCCGGGGAGCTGTTTTTT. It codes for CASSEAKPGELFF.